This T cell receptor beta chain is drawn from a study of cytomegalovirus exposure and HLA in healthy donors. Trimming shortened V by 3 bases and J by 3 bases, and 13 bases separated the two germline ends. Germline assignment: CDR1 MRHNA and CDR2 SNTAGT. The CDR3 totals 15 residues. The study ran its PCR with 60 Vbeta and 13 Jbeta primers. The protocol was immunoSEQ multiplex PCR, while the TCRdb copy is restricted to in-frame clones and leaves out a portion. The table has tens of thousands of clones, over 60% seen once. The receptor was isolated from a man aged 25 to 40 in good health and CMV-seronegative. Sequenced: PBMCs. This chain links TRBV6-4 with TRBJ2-3, with D possibly being TRBD2 (6 bases). CDR3 sequence reads: CASSDEAGGTDTQYF. CDR3 sequence (DNA): TGTGCCAGCAGTGATGAAGCGGGCGGTACAGATACGCAGTATTTT.